The rows below give T cell receptor beta chains drawn from one sample of a study of post-analysis software for immune sequencing data. TCRdb redid the calling of the PCR reads with MiXCR, one entry per CDR3 protein. The sample shows about 200,000 distinct CDR3 sequences, approximately 28% of them seen only once. Source material: blood. These TCRs come from a girl aged 2-17 years with multiple sclerosis. The CDR3 runs from the conserved cysteine through the conserved F or W. The D gene is left open where the match is weak. The listing skips clone size in some rows; elsewhere it reads once, few, many or a size class.

d_call	clone_size	j_call	v_call	cdr3_nt	cdr3_aa
NA	many	TRBJ2-5	TRBV20-1	TGCAGTGCTAGAGATTGGATCGAGACCCAGTACTTC	CSARDWIETQYF
NA	few	TRBJ2-1	TRBV7-8	TGTGCCAGCAGCGGGGCAGGAGAACGTGGCAATGAGCAGTTCTTC	CASSGAGERGNEQFF
NA	NA	TRBJ2-7	TRBV3-1	TGTGCCAGCGGCCTCCTGAGCTCCTACGAGCAGTACTTC	CASGLLSSYEQYF
NA	many	TRBJ2-1	TRBV12-3/TRBV12-4	TGTGCCAGCAGTTTAGGTGACTATGAGCAGTTCTTC	CASSLGDYEQFF
NA	NA	TRBJ1-2	TRBV7-6	TGTGCCAGCAGCATAGGATCAGGCATGGGGGATGGCTACACCTTC	CASSIGSGMGDGYTF
TRBD1	many	TRBJ2-1	TRBV2	TGTGCCAGCAATCCCGACAGGGCAGCCTACAATGAGCAGTTCTTC	CASNPDRAAYNEQFF
NA	few	TRBJ1-5	TRBV15	TGTGCCACCGCTTACGGGAGCAATCAGCCCCAGCATTTT	CATAYGSNQPQHF
TRBD2	NA	TRBJ2-1	TRBV20-1	TGCAGTGCTGAGGGCGGGGGGGCCCTCGAGCAGTTCTTC	CSAEGGGALEQFF
NA	many	TRBJ1-2	TRBV4-1	TGCGCCAGCAGCCAAGTGCGGGGGTATGGCTACACCTTC	CASSQVRGYGYTF
NA	NA	TRBJ2-1	TRBV19	TGTGCCAGCTACATTGGGGGGAGTGGCTATGAGCAGTTCTTC	CASYIGGSGYEQFF
NA	many	TRBJ2-7	TRBV6-2/TRBV6-3	TGTGCCAGCGTGGGTACGGCGCGGGGCCAAATCTACGAGCAGTACTTC	CASVGTARGQIYEQYF
TRBD1	NA	TRBJ1-4	TRBV20-1	TGCAGTGCTACCGCCGGGACAGGGGATGAAAAACTGTTTTTT	CSATAGTGDEKLFF
TRBD1	NA	TRBJ1-1	TRBV20-1	TGCAGTGCTAGAGAAGACAGGGTAGAAGCTTTCTTT	CSAREDRVEAFF
TRBD1	NA	TRBJ2-7	TRBV12-3/TRBV12-4	TGTGCCAGTCAGAGGACAGGGGGTTTCTTGAGCTCCTACGAGCAGTACTTC	CASQRTGGFLSSYEQYF
TRBD2	NA	TRBJ2-7	TRBV3-1	TGTGCCAGCAGCTCTATCGGTCCGGGACTAGCGGGGGCTAACGAGCAGTACTTC	CASSSIGPGLAGANEQYF
NA	many	TRBJ1-5	TRBV29-1	TGCAGCCCTTATGAGGGCTCAGGGGTGGGTCAGCCCCAGCATTTT	CSPYEGSGVGQPQHF
TRBD1	many	TRBJ1-5	TRBV5-1	TGCGCCAGCAGCCCGGGACAGGGGGGGCAGCCCCAGCATTTT	CASSPGQGGQPQHF
NA	many	TRBJ2-7	TRBV12-3/TRBV12-4	TGTGCCAGCAGTTACCGGCCAAACGAGCAGTACTTC	CASSYRPNEQYF
TRBD2	once	TRBJ2-1	TRBV6-4	TGTGCCAGCAGTGACTCGCGGCTAGCGGGGGCGAGCTCCTACAATGAGCAGTTCTTC	CASSDSRLAGASSYNEQFF
TRBD2	NA	TRBJ2-1	TRBV5-1	TGCGCCAGCAGCTCTACGGGACTAGCGTCCCTACAGGGTGAGCAGTTCTTC	CASSSTGLASLQGEQFF
NA	many	TRBJ1-6	TRBV10-2	TGCGCCAGCAGTGACTCCAATTCACCCCTCCACTTT	CASSDSNSPLHF
TRBD2	few	TRBJ2-1	TRBV20-1	TGCAGTGCCCTAGGGGCGGGAGGGGACTCCGGCTCCTACAATGAGCAGTTCTTC	CSALGAGGDSGSYNEQFF
TRBD2	few	TRBJ2-7	TRBV2	TGTGCCAGCAGTCACCGCTATAGCGGGAATTACTCCTACGAGCAGTACTTC	CASSHRYSGNYSYEQYF
TRBD1	NA	TRBJ2-3	TRBV5-1	TGCGCCAGCAGCTTGGCGGACAGGAGTTCAGATACGCAGTATTTT	CASSLADRSSDTQYF
NA	NA	TRBJ2-1	TRBV20-1	TGCAGTGCTAGGGTGTTAGAGTTTGAGCAGTTCTTC	CSARVLEFEQFF
NA	many	TRBJ1-1	TRBV12-3/TRBV12-4	TGTGCCAGCACCCCTACGGGGTTTGGCACTGAAGCTTTCTTT	CASTPTGFGTEAFF
TRBD1	NA	TRBJ2-5	TRBV11-2	TGTGCCAGCAGCTTAGCTCTTCGACAGGGGTTTCCTAAAGAGACCCAGTACTTC	CASSLALRQGFPKETQYF
NA	NA	TRBJ1-2	TRBV6-1	TGTGCCAGCAGTGAAGCAGCCACTCCGCTCTATGGCTACACCTTC	CASSEAATPLYGYTF
TRBD1	many	TRBJ1-2	TRBV30	TGTGCCTGGAGTGAGGAGGGGGCAAGGGGCTACACCTTC	CAWSEEGARGYTF
NA	NA	TRBJ2-5	TRBV4-2	TGTGCCAGCAGTCAGGAGGGGACAGAAGAGACCCAGTACTTC	CASSQEGTEETQYF
TRBD1	few	TRBJ2-7	TRBV5-1	TGCGCCAGCAGCTGGACCGGGACAGGGAACTACGAGCAGTACTTC	CASSWTGTGNYEQYF
TRBD2	NA	TRBJ2-1	TRBV4-1	TGCGCCAGCAGCCCCGGACTAGCGACATACAATGAGCAGTTCTTC	CASSPGLATYNEQFF
NA	NA	TRBJ1-2	TRBV7-9	TGTGCCAGCAGCTTAGGGGATAAGGATGGCTACACCTTC	CASSLGDKDGYTF
NA	NA	TRBJ1-2	TRBV12-3/TRBV12-4	TGTGCCAGCAGTTTATCGGGGGGCAGAGCTAACTATGACTACACCTTC	CASSLSGGRANYDYTF
NA	NA	TRBJ2-5	TRBV3-1	TGTGCCAGCAGCCAAGGTGCGTTGGAGACCCAGTACTTC	CASSQGALETQYF
TRBD1	NA	TRBJ1-2	TRBV12-3/TRBV12-4	TGTGCCAGCAGTTTAGAGGAGACAGGGTTAGGTGGCTACACCTTC	CASSLEETGLGGYTF
NA	many	TRBJ2-1	TRBV7-9	TGTGCCAACATTAAGAGAGAGAGGAATGAGCAGTTCTTC	CANIKRERNEQFF
TRBD1	many	TRBJ2-5	TRBV7-9	TGTGCCAGCAGCCGCCCAGGGGGCCAAGAGACCCAGTACTTC	CASSRPGGQETQYF
NA	NA	TRBJ1-2	TRBV28	TGTGCCAGCCGCAGTTTAATCTATGGCTACACCTTC	CASRSLIYGYTF
TRBD2	NA	TRBJ2-1	TRBV15	TGTGCCACCAGCAGAGGTATTAGCGGGAGAGGGAATGAGCAGTTCTTC	CATSRGISGRGNEQFF
NA	NA	TRBJ1-2	TRBV20-1	TGCAGTGGCCGCGGGGGGGGGTTAAACTATGGCTACACCTTC	CSGRGGGLNYGYTF
NA	few	TRBJ1-1	TRBV9	TGTGCCAGCAGCGTAATAGGGAACACTGAAGCTTTCTTT	CASSVIGNTEAFF
NA	many	TRBJ2-7	TRBV11-2	TGTGCCAGCAGCTTTTACAGAGACTACGAGCAGTACTTC	CASSFYRDYEQYF
TRBD1	many	TRBJ2-3	TRBV29-1	TGCAGCGTTGAAGAGTGGACAGGACCGAGCACAGATACGCAGTATTTT	CSVEEWTGPSTDTQYF
TRBD2	NA	TRBJ2-7	TRBV7-9	TGTGCCAGCAGCTTAGGTCTAGGACTAGCTGTCGAGCAGTACTTC	CASSLGLGLAVEQYF
TRBD2	many	TRBJ2-1	TRBV20-1	TGCAGTGCTAGAGAGGGGGCAGGTAGCGGGAGTTTGATGAATGAGCAGTTCTTC	CSAREGAGSGSLMNEQFF
NA	few	TRBJ1-2	TRBV10-3	TGTGCCATCAGTGAGTCGACACGGGGCTATGGCTACACCTTC	CAISESTRGYGYTF
NA	many	TRBJ2-7	TRBV7-2	TGTGCCAGCAGCTTCAGCCGGGGCAACGAGCAGTACTTC	CASSFSRGNEQYF
NA	NA	TRBJ1-5	TRBV12-3/TRBV12-4	TGTGCCAGCAGTCGAGGTGCCGCCAATCAGCCCCAGCATTTT	CASSRGAANQPQHF
NA	many	TRBJ2-5	TRBV5-1	TGCGCCAGCAGCTTCAAACAGGGTGGTGAGACCCAGTACTTC	CASSFKQGGETQYF
NA	few	TRBJ2-5	TRBV28	TGTGCCAGCAGTGGCTCAGGGGTTCGAGAGACCCAGTACTTC	CASSGSGVRETQYF
NA	NA	TRBJ1-2	TRBV15	TGTGCCACCAGCAGAGATTCTGGAGGGGCTGGCTACACCTTC	CATSRDSGGAGYTF
TRBD2	NA	TRBJ2-3	TRBV7-2	TGTGCCAGCAGCACTGGGACTAGCGGGGGTGGTACGCAGTATTTT	CASSTGTSGGGTQYF
TRBD2	few	TRBJ2-5	TRBV20-1	TGCAGTGCTCGACTAGCGGGCCAAGAGACCCAGTACTTC	CSARLAGQETQYF
NA	NA	TRBJ2-7	TRBV20-1	TGCAGTGCCCCGGACAGCCTGAGCTCCTACGAGCAGTACTTC	CSAPDSLSSYEQYF